The sequence of this TCR beta chain was determined in a study of cytomegalovirus exposure and HLA in healthy donors. In its sample, this clone was seen a few times. PCR primers comprised 60 Vbeta and 13 Jbeta primers. Profiling relied on immunoSEQ multiplex PCR, and the TCRdb table lists in-frame clones only, not all of them. Among around 97,000 clones listed, 73% were seen once. V was pared by 5 bases and J by 2 bases, with 16 bases between. CDR1 is WNHNN, CDR2 SYGVQD, per germline (reference sequence). The CDR3 totals 15 residues. V is TRBV10-1 and J is TRBJ2-7; D call uncertain. The sequenced sample was PBMCs. This receptor was obtained from a man aged 40-55 years in good health and CMV-seronegative. The CDR3: CASSPSQASPYEQYF. DNA for the CDR3: TGCGCCAGCAGTCCGTCCCAAGCTAGTCCCTACGAGCAGTACTTC.